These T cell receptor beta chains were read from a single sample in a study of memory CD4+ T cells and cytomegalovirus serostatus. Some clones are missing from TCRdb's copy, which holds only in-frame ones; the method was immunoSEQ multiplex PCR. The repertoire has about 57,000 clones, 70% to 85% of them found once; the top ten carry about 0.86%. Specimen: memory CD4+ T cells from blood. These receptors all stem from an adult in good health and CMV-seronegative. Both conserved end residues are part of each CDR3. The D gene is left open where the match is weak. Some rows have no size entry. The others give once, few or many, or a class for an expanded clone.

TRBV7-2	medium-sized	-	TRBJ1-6	CASSLQGGGSPLHF	TGTGCCAGCAGCTTACAAGGGGGAGGCTCACCCCTCCACTTT
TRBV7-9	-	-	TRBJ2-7	CASSLATPYEQYF	TGTGCCAGCAGCTTAGCGACGCCCTACGAGCAGTACTTC
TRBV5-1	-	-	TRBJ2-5	CASSFTAGSQQEQYF	TGCGCCAGCAGCTTTACAGCCGGATCCCAGCAAGAGCAGTACTTC
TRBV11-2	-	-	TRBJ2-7	CASSLVVGYEQYF	TGTGCCAGCAGCTTAGTGGTCGGCTACGAGCAGTACTTC
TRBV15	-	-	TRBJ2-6	CATSRDGSGANVLTF	TGTGCCACCAGCAGAGACGGCTCTGGGGCCAACGTCCTGACTTTC
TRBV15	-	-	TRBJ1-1	CATSRDRAINTEAFF	TGTGCCACCAGCAGAGATCGGGCAATCAACACTGAAGCTTTCTTT
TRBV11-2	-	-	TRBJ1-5	CASTPGRRVQPQHF	TGTGCCAGCACCCCAGGGCGGAGGGTACAGCCCCAGCATTTT
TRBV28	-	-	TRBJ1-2	CASCPTGGCRFKGYTF	TGTGCCAGCTGCCCCACCGGGGGATGCCGGTTCAAGGGCTACACCTTC
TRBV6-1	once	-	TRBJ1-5	CAIREGSVPGQPQHF	TGTGCCATCAGGGAGGGCTCGGTGCCGGGGCAGCCCCAGCATTTT
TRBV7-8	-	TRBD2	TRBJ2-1	CASSLASGTSGRGNEQFF	TGTGCCAGCAGCTTAGCTTCCGGGACTAGCGGGAGGGGCAATGAGCAGTTCTTC
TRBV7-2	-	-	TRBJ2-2	CASSPLAILNTGELFF	TGTGCCAGCAGCCCCCTAGCGATACTGAACACCGGGGAGCTGTTTTTT
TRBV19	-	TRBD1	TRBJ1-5	CASSMTGARQPQHF	TGTGCCAGTAGTATGACAGGGGCAAGGCAGCCCCAGCATTTT
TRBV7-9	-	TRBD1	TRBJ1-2	CASSSTGGVGYTF	TGTGCCAGCAGCTCGACAGGGGGCGTTGGCTACACCTTC
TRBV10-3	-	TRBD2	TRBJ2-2	CAIRWGGATGELFF	TGTGCCATCAGATGGGGGGGAGCTACCGGGGAGCTGTTTTTT
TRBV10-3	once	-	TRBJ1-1	CAITSTGMNTEAFF	TGTGCCATCACCTCGACAGGTATGAACACTGAAGCTTTCTTT
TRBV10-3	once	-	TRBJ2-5	CAISGGGEETQYF	TGTGCCATCAGTGGGGGGGGCGAGGAGACCCAGTACTTC
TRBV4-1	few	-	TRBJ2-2	CASSVGQKVGELFF	TGCGCCAGCAGCGTCGGACAAAAGGTCGGGGAGCTGTTTTTT
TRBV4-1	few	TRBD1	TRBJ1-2	CASSQSGTGYGYTF	TGCGCCAGCAGCCAAAGTGGGACAGGCTATGGCTACACCTTC
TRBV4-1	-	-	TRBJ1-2	CASSQDYQGNHGYTF	TGCGCCAGCAGCCAAGATTATCAGGGGAACCATGGCTACACCTTC
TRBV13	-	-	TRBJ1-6	CASSLKQIYNSPLHF	TGTGCCAGCAGCCTAAAACAGATTTATAATTCACCCCTCCACTTT
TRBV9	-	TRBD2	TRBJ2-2	CASSPLSRGGNTGELFF	TGTGCCAGCAGCCCTCTCTCTCGGGGGGGTAACACCGGGGAGCTGTTTTTT
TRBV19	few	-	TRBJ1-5	CASSIRDQPQHF	TGTGCCAGTAGTATTCGGGATCAGCCCCAGCATTTT
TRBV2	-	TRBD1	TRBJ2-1	CASSLGQGSSLPPFF	TGTGCCAGCAGTCTCGGACAGGGGTCCTCTCTACCCCCGTTCTTC
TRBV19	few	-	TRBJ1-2	CASSMSAGTGYTF	TGTGCCAGTAGTATGTCGGCAGGGACCGGCTACACCTTC
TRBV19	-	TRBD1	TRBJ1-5	CASSIGTGKSNQPQHF	TGTGCCAGTAGTATTGGGACAGGGAAGAGCAATCAGCCCCAGCATTTT
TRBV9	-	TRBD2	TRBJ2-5	CASSVLAGETQYF	TGTGCCAGCAGCGTCCTAGCGGGAGAGACCCAGTACTTC
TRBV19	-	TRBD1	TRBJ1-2	CASSKDGGTGIYGYTF	TGTGCCAGTAGTAAGGACGGGGGGACAGGTATCTATGGCTACACCTTC
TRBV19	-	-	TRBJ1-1	CASSSHGGAGAFF	TGTGCCAGTAGTTCCCACGGGGGGGCTGGAGCTTTCTTT
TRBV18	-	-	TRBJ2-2	CASASNTGELFF	TGTGCCAGCGCGTCGAACACCGGGGAGCTGTTTTTT
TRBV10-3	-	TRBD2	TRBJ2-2	CAISAKREMTGELFF	TGTGCCATCAGTGCTAAGCGGGAGATGACCGGGGAGCTGTTTTTT
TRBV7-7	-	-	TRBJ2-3	CASSLSGTDTQYF	TGTGCTAGCAGCCTCAGTGGCACAGATACGCAGTATTTT
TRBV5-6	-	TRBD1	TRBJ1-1	CASSWDRANTEAFF	TGTGCCAGCAGCTGGGACAGGGCGAACACTGAAGCTTTCTTT
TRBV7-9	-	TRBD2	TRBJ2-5	CASSLAKATSGQETQYF	TGTGCCAGCAGCTTAGCGAAGGCCACTAGCGGTCAAGAGACCCAGTACTTC
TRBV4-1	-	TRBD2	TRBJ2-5	CASSQEGLAGETQYF	TGCGCCAGCAGCCAAGAAGGACTAGCGGGGGAGACCCAGTACTTC
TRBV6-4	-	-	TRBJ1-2	CASSPGPGANYGYTF	TGTGCCAGCAGTCCCGGTCCGGGGGCCAACTATGGCTACACCTTC
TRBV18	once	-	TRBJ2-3	CASSRGGTDTQYF	TGTGCCAGCTCACGCGGAGGCACAGATACGCAGTATTTT
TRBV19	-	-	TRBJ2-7	CATSRSSSYEQYF	TGTGCCACTTCCCGGTCCTCCTCTTACGAGCAGTACTTC
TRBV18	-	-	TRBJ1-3	CASSPPRQALRLSGNTIYF	TGTGCCAGCTCACCACCCCGACAGGCCCTCCGACTCTCTGGAAACACCATATATTTT
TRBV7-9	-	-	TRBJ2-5	CASSLTPAIQYF	TGTGCCAGCAGCTTGACCCCGGCTATTCAGTACTTC
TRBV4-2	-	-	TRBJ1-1	CASSQDFRSTEAFF	TGTGCCAGCAGCCAAGATTTTAGGAGCACTGAAGCTTTCTTT
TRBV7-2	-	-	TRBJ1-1	CASSLGVTENTEAFF	TGTGCCAGCAGCTTAGGGGTGACGGAGAACACTGAAGCTTTCTTT
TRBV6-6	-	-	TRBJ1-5	CASSTGTGLDQPQHF	TGTGCCAGCAGCACAGGGACCGGTTTGGATCAGCCCCAGCATTTT
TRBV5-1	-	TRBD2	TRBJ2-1	CASSFSRTGGPKEEQFF	TGCGCCAGCAGCTTTTCGCGGACGGGGGGGCCAAAGGAGGAGCAGTTCTTC
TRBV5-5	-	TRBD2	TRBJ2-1	CASSYSGSRSEQFF	TGTGCCAGCAGCTATAGCGGGAGTAGGAGTGAGCAGTTCTTC
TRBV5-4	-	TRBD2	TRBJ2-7	CASSSSVGAGGEQYF	TGTGCCAGCAGCTCCTCCGTGGGAGCGGGAGGCGAGCAGTACTTC
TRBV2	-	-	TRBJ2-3	CASSEEADTQYF	TGTGCCAGCAGTGAGGAGGCAGATACGCAGTATTTT
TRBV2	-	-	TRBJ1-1	CASSERTPAAEAFF	TGTGCCAGCAGTGAAAGGACTCCGGCCGCTGAAGCTTTCTTT
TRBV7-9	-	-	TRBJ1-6	CASSLRAGENSPLHF	TGTGCCAGCAGCTTAAGGGCAGGGGAGAATTCACCCCTCCACTTT
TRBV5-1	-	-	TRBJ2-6	CASSPRGGSGANVLTF	TGCGCCAGCAGCCCGCGTGGCGGATCTGGGGCCAACGTCCTGACTTTC
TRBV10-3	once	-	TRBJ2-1	CAIMGAGTKANNEQFF	TGTGCCATCATGGGGGCAGGGACAAAGGCGAACAATGAGCAGTTCTTC
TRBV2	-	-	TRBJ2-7	CASSRGTRRFLSYEQYF	TGTGCCAGCAGTAGAGGGACCCGAAGGTTTTTATCCTACGAGCAGTACTTC
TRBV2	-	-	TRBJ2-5	CASSPEETQYF	TGTGCCAGCAGTCCCGAGGAGACCCAGTACTTC
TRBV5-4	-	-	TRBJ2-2	CASSFPRGNTGELFF	TGTGCCAGCAGCTTCCCGCGGGGGAACACCGGGGAGCTGTTTTTT
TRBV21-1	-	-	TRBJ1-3	CASSKEPAGNTIYF	TGTGCCAGCAGCAAAGAACCAGCCGGAAACACCATATATTTT
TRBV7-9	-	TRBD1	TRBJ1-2	CASSPRQGVGYGYTF	TGTGCCAGCAGCCCCCGACAGGGGGTGGGCTATGGCTACACCTTC